The clone carrying this T cell receptor (beta chain) was observed a handful of times. PCR involved 60 Vbeta and 13 Jbeta primers. TCRdb keeps only in-frame clones here, not all; method: immunoSEQ multiplex PCR. The table shows roughly 87,000 clones, with less than 85% occurring only once. The data were taken from a study of cytomegalovirus exposure and HLA in healthy donors. The donors (healthy individuals) were bone marrow donors. Sequenced sample: PBMCs. The sequence was collected from a man between 60 and 75 years old in good health and CMV-seronegative.

CDR3 sequence reads: CATAQGATEAFF. The DNA of the CDR3 is TGTGCCACCGCCCAGGGGGCGACTGAAGCTTTCTTT. The rearrangement links TRBV13 to TRBJ1-1; 8 nucleotides match TRBD1. With 10 bases clipped from V and 5 bases from J, the junction kept 6 bases outside the gene matches. The length of the CDR3 is 12 residues. Germline CDR1 reads PRHDT; CDR2 reads FYEKMQ (reference sequence).